Sequencing of this TCR beta chain was carried out in a study of CD8 T cells in ankylosing spondylitis. TCRdb re-derived calls from the 5' RACE reads in MiXCR, one entry per CDR3 protein. Found here are fewer than 250,000 distinct CDR3 sequences, roughly 10% of them singletons; the top ten hold 2.6%. The sample holds many counts of this clonotype. Its antigen remains unknown. CDR1 and CDR2 (germline): SGHDT, YYEEEE. J was trimmed by 6 bases and V by 2 bases; bases with no gene match: 3. The CDR3 is 14 residues long. Broader study findings: Enrichment of disease-linked clones was reportedly significant in matched ankylosing spondylitis synovial fluid. CD8+ cells made up the disease-linked clones, which were relatively rare in peripheral blood. Made up of under ten highly homologous variants, a TCR beta motif appeared characteristic of ankylosing spondylitis blood.

V and J are TRBV5-6 and TRBJ1-5, with TRBD1 matching 9 bases. Sequences were obtained from blood, either unsorted or a sorted T cell fraction (not recorded which). The source is a male donor with ankylosing spondylitis or in good health (not recorded which). This CDR3 reads CASSLGTGFQPQHF. CDR3 coding DNA: TGTGCCAGCAGCTTAGGGACAGGGTTTCAGCCCCAGCATTTT.